Included here is one T cell receptor (beta chain) sequence, with context. This specimen comes from a study of blood T cell repertoires in COVID-19. About the research overall: Acute and convalescent COVID-19 specimens originated in the United States, Italy and Spain. PBMCs, B-cell-depleted T cells, or T cells provided the cDNA or gDNA that made up the material.

Original processing notes: Reference gene primers were amplified, and this amplification served to estimate nucleated cell counts. The repertoire was sequenced with immunoSEQ multiplex PCR; TCRdb's copy has only in-frame clones and lacks some. Clone size and V and J calls were adopted from that table, with D and trimming inferred from the DNA. This sample yields over 75,000 clones, of which approximately 84% are seen a single time; less than 11% belongs to the top ten. V was pared by 2 bases and J by 4 bases, with 18 bases between. The V gene's germline CDR1 is SGHRS and CDR2 YFSETQ. This CDR3 comprises 16 residues.

The receptor's source is a man aged 70-80 years with acute or convalescent COVID-19. Sequencing used peripheral blood. The J gene is TRBJ1-2, the V gene TRBV5-1, with D perhaps TRBD1 (6 bases). In DNA, the CDR3 is TGCGCCAGCAGCTTCCACTCGGAGGGGGAGGGCTATGGCTACACCTTC. It specifies CASSFHSEGEGYGYTF.